The 21 T cell receptor beta chains in this list originate from one sample, sequenced in a study of T cells after yellow fever vaccination. TCRdb re-derived calls from the 5' RACE reads in MiXCR, one entry per CDR3 protein. The sample records 250,000 to 300,000 distinct CDR3 sequences, 8.5% to 10% being singletons. This sample comprised CD4+ T cells sorted from PBMCs, obtained 5 days after the yellow fever booster vaccination. These receptor sequences come from a young man who received the YFV17D yellow fever vaccine.

In its sample, this clonotype was seen a few times. The gene calls are TRBV5-6 and TRBJ1-1; 10 nucleotides line up with TRBD1. V gave up 7 bases and J gave up 5 bases; unmatched junction bases: 2. Germline V gives CDR1 SGHDT, CDR2 YYEEEE. The CDR3 sequence is 12 residues long. In DNA, the CDR3 is TGTGCCAGCGACAGGGGGCGAACTGAAGCTTTCTTT. Its protein product is CASDRGRTEAFF.

This clonotype was seen many times. The chain combines TRBV5-1 with TRBJ2-3; D is uncertain. Trimming stripped 0 bases from V and 4 bases from J, with 6 bases between. CDR1 SGHRS and CDR2 YFSETQ come from the germline V gene. The CDR3 runs to 13 residues. The chain's CDR3 is CASSLVPSDTQYF. The CDR3 DNA sequence: TGCGCCAGCAGCTTGGTTCCCTCAGATACGCAGTATTTT.

The chain is built from TRBV19 and TRBJ2-1; 8 bases are shared with TRBD2. V trimming: 4 bases; J trimming: 8 bases; junction bases outside the gene matches: 10. The germline V gene has CDR1 LNHDA and CDR2 SQIVND (reference sequence). The CDR3 loop spans 15 amino acids. DNA of the CDR3: TGTGCCAGTAGTACCTTCTGGACTAGCTCTCATGAGCAGTTCTTC. Amino acids: CASSTFWTSSHEQFF.

The chain links TRBV5-1 to TRBJ2-1; tentatively, D is TRBD1 (5 bases). The germline V gene encodes CDR1 SGHRS and CDR2 YFSETQ. V was trimmed by 0 bases and J by 3 bases, leaving 10 bases between them. The CDR3 is made up of 15 amino acids. CDR3 in amino acids: CASSLGTQGYNEQFF. CDR3 coding DNA: TGCGCCAGCAGCTTGGGGACCCAGGGCTACAATGAGCAGTTCTTC.

This clonotype was seen only a few times. The V gene is TRBV4-3, the J gene TRBJ2-1; TRBD2 matches 13 bases. The V gene's germline CDR1 is LGHNA and CDR2 YSLEER. J lost 8 bases, V lost 4 bases, and 8 bases had no gene match. The CDR3 is 16 residues long. Here the CDR3 DNA reads TGCGCCAGCAGCCCCATAGGGACTAGCGGGGTATATGAGCAGTTCTTC. As protein: CASSPIGTSGVYEQFF.

V and J are TRBV11-2 and TRBJ1-2; tentative D call: TRBD1 (6 bases). Between the trimmed V and J ends, which lost 5 bases and 6 bases, there was a span of 10 bases. CDR1 SGHAT and CDR2 FQNNGV come from the germline V gene. CDR3 size: 12 residues. CDR3 DNA sequence: TGTGCCAGCAGCCATGAGGGGGATGGCTACACCTTC. Its protein is CASSHEGDGYTF. The variable domain in full, completed from reference TRBV11-2 and TRBJ1-2, reads EAGVAQSPRYKIIEKRQSVAFWCNPISGHATLYWYQQILGQGPKLLIQFQNNGVVDDSQLPKDRFSAERLKGVDSTLKIQPAKLEDSAVYLCASSHEGDGYTFGSGTRLTVV.

This clonotype occurred many times. The rearrangement uses TRBV19 and TRBJ1-1; TRBD1 is a possible D gene (5 bases). This CDR3 is 15 amino acids long. V gave up 2 bases and J gave up 3 bases, with 13 bases separating them. Germline loops: CDR1 LNHDA, CDR2 SQIVND (reference sequence). As DNA, the CDR3 is TGTGCCAGTAGTATAAATCCGGGAGGGGACACTGAAGCTTTCTTT. The encoded protein is CASSINPGGDTEAFF. Using reference TRBV19 and TRBJ1-1 for the parts outside the CDR3, the full variable domain is DGGITQSPKYLFRKEGQNVTLSCEQNLNHDAMYWYRQDPGQGLRLIYYSQIVNDFQKGDIAEGYSVSREKKESFPLTVTSAQKNPTAFYLCASSINPGGDTEAFFGQGTRLTVV.

V and J are TRBV6-5 and TRBJ2-3, with D possibly matching TRBD1 (6 bases). V was cut by 6 bases and J by 4 bases, with 11 bases left in between. Germline CDR1 MNHEY, CDR2 SVGAGI. CDR3 length: 13 amino acids. CDR3 in amino acids: CASRGQPPDTQYF. The CDR3 DNA sequence: TGTGCCAGCAGAGGACAGCCTCCAGATACGCAGTATTTT.

This clonotype was observed many times. The chain recombines TRBV27 with TRBJ2-2, with 9 bases identical to TRBD1. V dropped 7 bases and J dropped 5; count of bases not matched to a gene: 5. The CDR3 runs 14 residues. Germline V gives CDR1 MNHEY, CDR2 SMNVEV (reference sequence). For the CDR3, the DNA is TGTGCCAGCAACCGACAGGGGGAAACCGGGGAGCTGTTTTTT. Residues: CASNRQGETGELFF.

This chain links TRBV7-3 with TRBJ2-5; possibly TRBD2 for D (5 bases). Germline CDR1 SGHTA, CDR2 FQGTGA. Trimming stripped 0 bases from V and 5 bases from J, with 13 bases between. There are 15 residues in the CDR3. This CDR3 is CASSLTGLDGETQYF. The CDR3 DNA reads TGTGCCAGCAGCTTAACAGGACTCGACGGGGAGACCCAGTACTTC.

This clonotype was found many times. This chain uses TRBV18 with TRBJ2-7; TRBD1 matches 8 bases. V lost 1 base to trimming and J lost 2 bases; unmatched junction nucleotides: 4. The germline V gene has CDR1 KGHSH and CDR2 LQKENI. The CDR3 contains 15 residues. This chain's CDR3 is CASSPRDRLTYEQYF. CDR3 DNA: TGTGCCAGCTCACCACGGGACAGGCTAACCTACGAGCAGTACTTC. Filled out from reference TRBV18 and TRBJ2-7, the complete variable domain reads NAGVMQNPRHLVRRRGQEARLRCSPMKGHSHVYWYRQLPEEGLKFMVYLQKENIIDESGMPKERFSAEFPKEGPSILRIQQVVRGDSAAYFCASSPRDRLTYEQYFGPGTRLTVT.

The V call is TRBV5-1, the J call TRBJ2-1; D possibly uses TRBD1 or TRBD2 (5 bases each). The CDR3 is 13 residues long. The germline CDR1 and CDR2 sequences are SGHRS and YFSETQ. V lost 4 bases to trimming and J lost 10 bases, with 15 bases between them. The CDR3 loop is CASSPYGGWEQFF. The CDR3 coding sequence is TGCGCCAGCAGCCCCTATGGGGGTTGGGAGCAGTTCTTC.

This clonotype has more than one count but fewer than ten. The chain is built from TRBV30 and TRBJ1-6, with D unclear. Germline values: CDR1 GTSNPN, CDR2 SVGIG (reference sequence). V lost 0 bases, J lost 6 bases, and 9 bases lay in between. There are 14 residues in the CDR3. This CDR3 reads CAWSVGDSNSPLHF. The CDR3 DNA reads as TGTGCCTGGAGTGTCGGTGATTCTAATTCACCCCTCCACTTT.

This clonotype has a handful of counts. V is TRBV6-2 or TRBV6-3 and J is TRBJ2-5; D unresolved. Germline-derived CDR1 and CDR2 are MNHEY and SVGEGT. Trimming shortened V by 2 bases and J by 5 bases, and 9 bases separated the two germline ends. The CDR3 loop spans 13 amino acids. In nucleotides, the CDR3 is TGTGCCAGCAGTTACCGCCTAAGGGAGACCCAGTACTTC. This translates into CASSYRLRETQYF.

This clonotype has just a few counts. The V and J genes are TRBV7-2 and TRBJ1-5; D might be TRBD1 (5 bases). This CDR3 spans 14 amino acids. Germline V lookup: CDR1 SGHTA, CDR2 FQGNSA. Trimming shortened V by 5 bases and J by 4 bases, and 12 bases separated the two germline ends. CDR3 sequence (DNA): TGTGCCAGCAGCCTAGTCCGGGGGAATCAGCCCCAGCATTTT. This encodes CASSLVRGNQPQHF.

V is TRBV5-1 and J is TRBJ2-5; D perhaps matches TRBD2 (5 bases). The CDR3 runs to 14 residues. Germline V gene sequence: CDR1 SGHRS, CDR2 YFSETQ. The V end lost 5 bases, the J end lost 3 bases, and 14 bases lay between the germline ends. The CDR3 loop is CASSVGSAEETQYF. In nucleotides, the CDR3 is TGCGCCAGCAGTGTTGGTAGCGCGGAAGAGACCCAGTACTTC.

This clonotype was observed many times. V gene TRBV10-2 combines with J gene TRBJ2-5; maybe TRBD1 (6 bases). The CDR3 is 13 residues long. Trimming took 7 bases from V and 5 from J, leaving 14 bases between them. Germline CDR1 and CDR2: WSHSY and SAAADI. The chain's CDR3 is CASNSGVGETQYF. The CDR3 DNA follows: TGCGCCAGCAACTCAGGGGTGGGGGAGACCCAGTACTTC.

A few counts support this clonotype. The CDR3, as DNA: TGCGCCAGCAGCAAATACGGGACAGACACTGAAGCTTTCTTT. This codes for CASSKYGTDTEAFF. The rearrangement joins TRBV5-1 to TRBJ1-1, with 7 nucleotides matching TRBD1. This CDR3 is built from 14 residues. Germline CDR1 reads SGHRS; CDR2 reads YFSETQ. The ends lost 4 bases at V and 3 bases at J; junction bases unmatched: 6. The full variable domain, completed using reference TRBV5-1 and TRBJ1-1, is KAGVTQTPRYLIKTRGQQVTLSCSPISGHRSVSWYQQTPGQGLQFLFEYFSETQRNKGNFPGRFSGRQFSNSRSEMNVSTLELGDSALYLCASSKYGTDTEAFFGQGTRLTVV.

This clonotype was counted only a few times. The rearrangement uses TRBV2 and TRBJ2-5; 8 nucleotides match TRBD1. The CDR3 has 15 amino acids. Germline CDR1 reads SNHLY; CDR2 reads FYNNEI. V was clipped by 6 bases and J by 3 bases; unmatched bases: 9. CDR3 coding DNA: TGTGCCAGCAGCAGGAGGGACAGGACCGAAGAGACCCAGTACTTC. Protein: CASSRRDRTEETQYF.

This clonotype was counted a few times. This chain uses TRBV4-2 with TRBJ1-5, with 8 nucleotides matching TRBD1. Trimming at V came to 2 bases and at J to 6 bases, leaving 6 bases not matched to a gene. The germline CDR1 and CDR2 sequences are LGHNA and YNFKEQ. The CDR3 has 15 amino acids. The CDR3 spells CASSQPGQERQPQHF. The CDR3 DNA reads TGTGCCAGCAGCCAACCGGGACAGGAGCGTCAGCCCCAGCATTTT.

This clonotype appeared many times. The genes are TRBV6-1 and TRBJ1-2; D is perhaps TRBD1 (6 bases). This CDR3 is 15 amino acids long. V lost 5 bases to trimming and J lost 5 bases, with 18 bases between them. Looked up from germline, CDR1 is MNHNS and CDR2 is SASEGT. The CDR3 bases are TGTGCCAGCAGTCCCGGGGGGCGGGGAAGGTATGGCTACACCTTC. It translates to CASSPGGRGRYGYTF.